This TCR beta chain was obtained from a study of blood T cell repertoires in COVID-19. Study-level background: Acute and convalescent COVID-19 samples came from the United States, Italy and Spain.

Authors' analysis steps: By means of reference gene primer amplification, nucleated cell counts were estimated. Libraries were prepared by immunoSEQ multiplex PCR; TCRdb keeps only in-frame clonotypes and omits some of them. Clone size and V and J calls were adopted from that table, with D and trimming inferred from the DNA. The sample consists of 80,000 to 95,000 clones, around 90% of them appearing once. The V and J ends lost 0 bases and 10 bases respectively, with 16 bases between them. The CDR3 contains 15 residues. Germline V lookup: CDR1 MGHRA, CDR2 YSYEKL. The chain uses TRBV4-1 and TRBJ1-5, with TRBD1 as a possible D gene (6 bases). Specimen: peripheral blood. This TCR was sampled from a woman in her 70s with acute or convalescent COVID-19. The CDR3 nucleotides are TGCGCCAGCAGCCAAGAGGGCGGCAGGGGCATACCCCAGCATTTT. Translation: CASSQEGGRGIPQHF.